This TCR beta chain came from a study of cytomegalovirus exposure and HLA in healthy donors. Profiling relied on immunoSEQ multiplex PCR, and the TCRdb table lists in-frame clones only, not all of them. The data contain 330,000 or so clones, 80% to 90% of them seen just once; the ten biggest clones take up roughly 0.8%. Study-wide findings and caveats: In vitro testing confirmed three CMV-associated chains as specific for CMV antigens.

This CDR3 region has 13 residues. The germline gives CDR1 SQVTM, CDR2 ANQGSEA. V lost 7 bases to trimming and J lost 0 bases; unmatched junction nucleotides: 3. As to this clone: The antigen is unknown.

This TCR derives from a woman aged 18-30 years in good health and CMV-seronegative. V usage is TRBV29-1 and J usage is TRBJ1-1; 9 bases map to TRBD1. The sequencing input was PBMCs. The CDR3 protein is CSGGQGLNTEAFF. The CDR3 bases are TGCAGCGGGGGACAGGGCCTGAACACTGAAGCTTTCTTT.